The TCR beta chain under discussion was sequenced for a study of blood T cell repertoires in COVID-19. This table comes from immunoSEQ multiplex PCR, and its TCRdb copy is limited to in-frame clones, with some not included. The sample has about 270,000 clones, about 86% seen once. This CDR3 is 13 amino acids long. V shed 7 bases, J shed 4 bases, and the junction held 5 bases outside the gene matches. Per germline, CDR1 LNHDA and CDR2 SQIVND (reference sequence). It was during active infection that Seattle patients were enrolled and then longitudinally followed. In its sample, this clone was seen a few times.

The V and J genes are TRBV19 and TRBJ1-2; TRBD1 agrees at 8 bases. The clonotype comes from a woman between 25 and 40 years old with COVID-19, enrolled during active disease. Sequences were obtained from peripheral blood. The CDR3 DNA is TGTGCCAGTATTACAGGGGGTGGCTATGGCTACACCTTC. Protein product: CASITGGGYGYTF. Together with reference TRBV19 and TRBJ1-2, the CDR3 gives the full variable domain: DGGITQSPKYLFRKEGQNVTLSCEQNLNHDAMYWYRQDPGQGLRLIYYSQIVNDFQKGDIAEGYSVSREKKESFPLTVTSAQKNPTAFYLCASITGGGYGYTFGSGTRLTVV.